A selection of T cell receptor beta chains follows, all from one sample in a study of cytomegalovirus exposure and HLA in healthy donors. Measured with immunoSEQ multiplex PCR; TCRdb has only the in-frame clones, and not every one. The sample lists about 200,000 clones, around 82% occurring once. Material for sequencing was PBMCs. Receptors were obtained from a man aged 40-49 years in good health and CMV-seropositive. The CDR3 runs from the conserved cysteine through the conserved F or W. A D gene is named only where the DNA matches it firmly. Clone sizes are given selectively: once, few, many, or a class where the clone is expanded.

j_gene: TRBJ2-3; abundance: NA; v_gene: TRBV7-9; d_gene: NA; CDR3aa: CASGRASVNTQYF; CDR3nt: TGTGCCAGCGGGCGGGCCAGTGTCAATACGCAGTATTTT
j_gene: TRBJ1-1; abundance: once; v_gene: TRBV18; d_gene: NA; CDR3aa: CASSPPAGGAEAFF; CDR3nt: TGTGCCAGCTCACCACCGGCGGGGGGCGCTGAAGCTTTCTTT
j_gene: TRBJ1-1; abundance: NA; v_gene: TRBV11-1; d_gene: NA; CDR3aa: CASSHTIEGGKAFF; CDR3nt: TGTGCCAGCAGCCACACCATAGAGGGCGGGAAAGCTTTCTTT
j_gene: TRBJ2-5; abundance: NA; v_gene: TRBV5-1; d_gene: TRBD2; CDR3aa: CASSRTSGGLQETQYF; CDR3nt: TGCGCCAGCAGCAGAACTAGCGGAGGCCTCCAAGAGACCCAGTACTTC
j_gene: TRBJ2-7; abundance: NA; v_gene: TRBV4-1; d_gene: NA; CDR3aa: CASSQGKGPGTYEQYF; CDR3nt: TGCGCCAGCAGCCAAGGCAAGGGCCCAGGGACCTACGAGCAGTACTTC
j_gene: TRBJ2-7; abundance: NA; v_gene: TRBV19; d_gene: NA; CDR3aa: CASSISTPPGSDHEQYF; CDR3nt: TGTGCCAGTAGTATATCCACGCCCCCGGGGTCTGACCACGAGCAGTACTTC
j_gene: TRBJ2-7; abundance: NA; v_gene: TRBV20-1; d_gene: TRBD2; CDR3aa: CSAGTIYEQYF; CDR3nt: TGCAGTGCTGGGACTATCTACGAGCAGTACTTC
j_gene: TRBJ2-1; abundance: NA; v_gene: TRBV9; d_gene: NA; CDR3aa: CASSVGIADEQFF; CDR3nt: TGTGCCAGCAGCGTAGGAATAGCGGATGAGCAGTTCTTC
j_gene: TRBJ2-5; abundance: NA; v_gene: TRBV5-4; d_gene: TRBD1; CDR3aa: CASSFWDRGYIRVETQYF; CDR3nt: TGTGCCAGCAGCTTTTGGGACAGGGGTTATATTCGGGTAGAGACCCAGTACTTC
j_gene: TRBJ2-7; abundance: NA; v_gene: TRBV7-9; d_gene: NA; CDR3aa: CASSQSGYSYEQYF; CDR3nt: TGTGCCAGCAGCCAAAGCGGCTACTCCTACGAGCAGTACTTC
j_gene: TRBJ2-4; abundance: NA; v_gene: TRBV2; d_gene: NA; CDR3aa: CASSEGDRIAKNIQYF; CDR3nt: TGTGCCAGCAGTGAAGGAGACAGGATAGCCAAAAACATTCAGTACTTC
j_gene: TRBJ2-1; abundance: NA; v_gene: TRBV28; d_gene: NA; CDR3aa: CASSLGQSSYNEQFF; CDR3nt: TGTGCCAGCAGTTTGGGCCAGAGCTCCTACAATGAGCAGTTCTTC
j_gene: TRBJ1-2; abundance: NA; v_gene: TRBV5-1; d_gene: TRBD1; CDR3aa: CASSMGQAKSYGYTF; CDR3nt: TGCGCCAGCAGCATGGGACAGGCGAAATCTTACGGCTACACCTTC
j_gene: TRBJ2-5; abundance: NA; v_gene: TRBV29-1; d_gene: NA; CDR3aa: CSVVDIQETQYF; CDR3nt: TGCAGCGTTGTAGACATCCAAGAGACCCAGTACTTC
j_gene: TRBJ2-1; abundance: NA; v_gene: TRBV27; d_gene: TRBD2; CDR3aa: CASRSGRSYNEQFF; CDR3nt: TGTGCCAGCAGAAGCGGGAGGTCCTACAATGAGCAGTTCTTC
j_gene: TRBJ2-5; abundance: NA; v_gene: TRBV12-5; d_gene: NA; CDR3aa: CASGPGLLGVGQETQYF; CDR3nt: TGTGCTAGTGGCCCGGGACTTTTAGGGGTGGGGCAAGAGACCCAGTACTTC
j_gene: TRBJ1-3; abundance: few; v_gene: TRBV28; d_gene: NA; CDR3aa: CASAEKRGSGNTIYF; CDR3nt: TGTGCCAGCGCAGAAAAAAGGGGCTCTGGAAACACCATATATTTT
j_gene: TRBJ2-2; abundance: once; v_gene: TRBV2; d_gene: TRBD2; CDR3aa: CASSVLAGHTGELFF; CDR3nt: TGTGCCAGCAGTGTTTTAGCGGGACACACCGGGGAGCTGTTTTTT
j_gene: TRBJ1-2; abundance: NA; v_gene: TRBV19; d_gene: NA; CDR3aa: CASSIRGTVEQGYTF; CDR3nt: TGTGCCAGTAGTATAAGGGGTACGGTCGAGCAAGGCTACACCTTC
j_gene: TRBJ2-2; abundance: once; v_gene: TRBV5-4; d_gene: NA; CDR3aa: CASSLPQGQAGELFF; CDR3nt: TGTGCCAGCAGCCTCCCGCAGGGCCAAGCCGGGGAGCTGTTTTTT
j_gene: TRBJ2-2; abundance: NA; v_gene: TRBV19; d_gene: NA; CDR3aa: CATPGHENTGELFF; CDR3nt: TGTGCCACCCCGGGACATGAGAACACCGGGGAGCTGTTTTTT
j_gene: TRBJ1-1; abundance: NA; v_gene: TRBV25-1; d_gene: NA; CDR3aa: CASSEYGQNTEAFF; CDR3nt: TGTGCCAGCAGTGAATATGGGCAGAACACTGAAGCTTTCTTT
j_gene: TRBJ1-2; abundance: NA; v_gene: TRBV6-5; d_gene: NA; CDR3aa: CASSFQTGSNYGYTF; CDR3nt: TGTGCCAGCAGTTTCCAGACAGGTTCAAACTATGGCTACACCTTC
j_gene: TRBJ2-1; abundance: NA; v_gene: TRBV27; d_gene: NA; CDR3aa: CASSFWGTSSYNEQFF; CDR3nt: TGTGCCAGCAGTTTTTGGGGGACAAGCTCCTACAATGAGCAGTTCTTC
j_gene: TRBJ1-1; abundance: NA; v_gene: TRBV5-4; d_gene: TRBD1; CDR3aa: CASSLDRGNTEAFF; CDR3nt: TGTGCCAGCAGCCTCGACAGGGGGAATACTGAAGCTTTCTTT
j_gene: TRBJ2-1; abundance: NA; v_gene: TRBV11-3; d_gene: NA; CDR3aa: CASSLMTGNEQFF; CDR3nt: TGTGCCAGCAGCTTAATGACTGGCAATGAGCAGTTCTTC
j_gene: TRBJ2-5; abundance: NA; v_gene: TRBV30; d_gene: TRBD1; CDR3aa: CAWADHRGSRLTRYF; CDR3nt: TGTGCCTGGGCCGACCACAGGGGCTCCCGTTTAACCCGGTACTTC
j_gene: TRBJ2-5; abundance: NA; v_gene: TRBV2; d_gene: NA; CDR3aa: CASSEASALLQETQYF; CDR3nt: TGTGCCAGCAGTGAAGCAAGCGCTCTCCTCCAAGAGACCCAGTACTTC
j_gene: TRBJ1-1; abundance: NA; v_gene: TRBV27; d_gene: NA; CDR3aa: CASSFNRNTEAFF; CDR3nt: TGTGCCAGCAGTTTTAACAGGAACACTGAAGCTTTCTTT
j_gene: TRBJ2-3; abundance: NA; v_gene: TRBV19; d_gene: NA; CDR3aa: CASGIGGEDTQYF; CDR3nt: TGTGCCAGTGGTATTGGCGGGGAAGATACGCAGTATTTT
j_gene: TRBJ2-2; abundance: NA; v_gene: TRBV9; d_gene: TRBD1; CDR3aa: CASSSGDRGAGELFF; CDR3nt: TGTGCCAGCAGCTCGGGGGACAGGGGGGCCGGGGAGCTGTTTTTT
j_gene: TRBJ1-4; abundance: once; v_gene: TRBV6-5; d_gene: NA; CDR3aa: CASSYKGVNEKLFF; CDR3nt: TGTGCCAGCAGTTACAAGGGGGTTAATGAAAAACTGTTTTTT
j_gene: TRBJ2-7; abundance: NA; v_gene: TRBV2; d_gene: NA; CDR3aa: CASSAITGYEQYF; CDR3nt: TGTGCCAGCAGTGCCATTACAGGGTACGAGCAGTACTTC
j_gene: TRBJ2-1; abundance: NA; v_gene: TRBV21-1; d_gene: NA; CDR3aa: CASIGLAYNEQFF; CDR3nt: TGTGCCAGCATTGGACTAGCTTACAATGAGCAGTTCTTC
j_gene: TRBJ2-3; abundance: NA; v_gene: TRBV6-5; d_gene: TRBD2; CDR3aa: CASSRLASADTQYF; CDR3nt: TGTGCCAGCAGCCGACTAGCTAGCGCAGATACGCAGTATTTT
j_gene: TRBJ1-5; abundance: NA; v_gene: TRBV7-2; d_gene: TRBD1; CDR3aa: CASSPRQGREPQHF; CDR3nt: TGTGCCAGCAGCCCAAGACAGGGACGGGAGCCCCAGCATTTT
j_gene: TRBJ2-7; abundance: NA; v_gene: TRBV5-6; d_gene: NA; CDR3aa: CASSLGQGIFYEQYF; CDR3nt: TGTGCCAGCAGCTTGGGGCAGGGGATCTTCTACGAGCAGTACTTC
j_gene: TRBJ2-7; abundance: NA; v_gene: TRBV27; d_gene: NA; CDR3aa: CASSVKQWSGDEQYF; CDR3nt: TGTGCCAGCAGCGTTAAGCAGTGGTCGGGGGACGAGCAGTACTTC
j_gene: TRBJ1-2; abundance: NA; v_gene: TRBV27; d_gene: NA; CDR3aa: CASKRTVAYGYTF; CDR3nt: TGTGCCAGCAAAAGGACAGTGGCCTATGGCTACACCTTC
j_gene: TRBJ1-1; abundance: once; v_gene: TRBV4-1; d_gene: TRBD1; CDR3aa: CASSQTQGGDTEAFF; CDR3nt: TGCGCCAGCAGCCAAACACAGGGGGGGGACACTGAAGCTTTCTTT
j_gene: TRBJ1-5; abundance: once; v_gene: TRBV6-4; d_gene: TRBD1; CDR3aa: CASSVDRGNQPQHF; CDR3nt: TGTGCCAGCAGTGTCGACAGGGGTAATCAGCCCCAGCATTTT
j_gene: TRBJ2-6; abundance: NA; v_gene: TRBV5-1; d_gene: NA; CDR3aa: CASSSGSGANGLTF; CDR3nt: TGCGCCAGCAGCTCAGGCTCTGGGGCCAACGGCCTGACTTTC
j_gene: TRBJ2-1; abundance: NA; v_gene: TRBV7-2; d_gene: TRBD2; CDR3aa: CASSLASGRSYEQFF; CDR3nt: TGTGCCAGCAGCTTGGCTAGCGGGAGAAGCTATGAGCAGTTCTTC
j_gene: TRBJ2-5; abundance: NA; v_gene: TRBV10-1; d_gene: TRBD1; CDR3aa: CASSGQGVAETQYF; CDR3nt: TGCGCCAGCAGTGGCCAGGGGGTCGCAGAGACCCAGTACTTC
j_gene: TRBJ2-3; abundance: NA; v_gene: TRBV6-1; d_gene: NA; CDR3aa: CASIGGLSTDTQYF; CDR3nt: TGTGCCAGCATCGGGGGACTTAGCACAGATACGCAGTATTTT
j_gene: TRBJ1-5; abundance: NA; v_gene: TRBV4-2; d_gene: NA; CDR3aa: CASSQGLGGPQHF; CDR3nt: TGTGCCAGCAGCCAAGGATTGGGGGGGCCCCAGCATTTT
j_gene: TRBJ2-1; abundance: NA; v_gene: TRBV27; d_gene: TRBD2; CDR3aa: CASSFEGLAGVSYNEQFF; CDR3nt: TGTGCCAGCAGTTTCGAAGGACTAGCGGGAGTCTCCTACAATGAGCAGTTCTTC
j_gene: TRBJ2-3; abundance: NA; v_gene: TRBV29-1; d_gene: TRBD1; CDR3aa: CSAPQGAEDTQYF; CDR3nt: TGCAGCGCTCCACAGGGGGCAGAAGATACGCAGTATTTT
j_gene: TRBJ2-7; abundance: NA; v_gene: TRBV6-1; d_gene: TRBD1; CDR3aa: CASSDERRGLAYEQYF; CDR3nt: TGTGCCAGCAGTGACGAGAGAAGGGGGCTGGCCTACGAGCAGTACTTC
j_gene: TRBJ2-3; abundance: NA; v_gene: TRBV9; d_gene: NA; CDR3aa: CASSFTGVSTDTQYF; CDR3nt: TGTGCCAGCAGTTTCACCGGGGTAAGCACAGATACGCAGTATTTT
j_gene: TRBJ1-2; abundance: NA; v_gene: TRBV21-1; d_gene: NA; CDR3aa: CASSKFQWDNNGYTF; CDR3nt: TGTGCCAGCAGCAAATTTCAGTGGGACAACAATGGCTACACCTTC
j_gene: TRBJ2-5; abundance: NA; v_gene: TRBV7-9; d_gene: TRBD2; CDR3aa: CASSFLEGGLGETQYF; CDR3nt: TGTGCCAGCAGCTTTCTGGAGGGAGGGCTCGGGGAGACCCAGTACTTC